This T cell receptor (beta chain) was obtained from a study of shared clonotypes between healthy human individuals. The study drew all its donors from Caucasian adults living in Nashville, Tennessee. Generated by immunoSEQ multiplex PCR, the TCRdb table keeps only in-frame clones and is missing some. In the table there are roughly 500,000 clones, around 73% of which are singletons. This clone occurred many times. The CDR3 runs to 18 residues. The germline V gene encodes CDR1 MNHNS and CDR2 SASEGT. Trimming took 2 bases from V and 2 from J, leaving 18 bases between them. Sequencing was carried out using PBMCs. The rearrangement uses TRBV6-1 and TRBJ1-4, with no clear D. This clonotype originated in a woman between 40 and 50 years old in good health. Some clones in this sample may be carry-over from other donors' samples. CDR3 DNA: TGTGCCAGCAGTGAAATCCTACCCCTCGGACGGACTAATGAAAAACTGTTTTTT. Amino acid sequence: CASSEILPLGRTNEKLFF.